These 6 T cell receptor beta chains came from one sample sequenced in a study of blood T cell repertoires in COVID-19. Assay: immunoSEQ multiplex PCR; the TCRdb copy retains only in-frame clones and omits some. The sample lists about 290,000 clones; around nine tenths were seen once. The sequenced sample was peripheral blood. The receptors here all came from a man aged 35 to 55 with acute or convalescent COVID-19.

The CDR3 nucleotides read TGTGCCAGCACCGCCCGGGTCCTAAGCTCCTACGAGCAGTACTTC. Amino acid sequence: CASTARVLSSYEQYF. The chain has TRBV2 and TRBJ2-7; the D is unclear. This CDR3 is built from 15 residues. V was shortened by 7 bases and J by 0 bases, with 16 bases between the two germline ends. CDR1 SNHLY and CDR2 FYNNEI come from the germline V gene.

V and J are TRBV18 and TRBJ1-4; possibly TRBD1 for D (5 bases). Germline CDR1 KGHSH, CDR2 LQKENI. The CDR3 spans 13 residues. Trimming left V 3 bases short and J 5 bases short, with 7 bases between. The CDR3 spells CASSPGPNEKLFF. The DNA of the CDR3 is TGTGCCAGCTCACCGGGGCCCAATGAAAAACTGTTTTTT.

The J gene is TRBJ1-5, the V gene TRBV10-3; 9 bases are shared with TRBD1. The germline gives CDR1 ENHRY, CDR2 SYGVKD. The CDR3 length is 13 residues. Trimming cost V 11 bases and J 3 bases; bases outside gene matches: 5. The CDR3 DNA follows: TGTGCCGTACAGGGGGCCCACAATCAGCCCCAGCATTTT. Translated: CAVQGAHNQPQHF.

This chain links TRBV10-2 with TRBJ2-7; D is ambiguous. CDR3 length: 12 residues. The ends were cut back, 4 bases at V and 3 bases at J, with 7 bases in the middle. CDR1 is WSHSY and CDR2 is SAAADI in the germline V gene. The CDR3 spells CASSGYSYEQYF. The CDR3 nucleotides read TGCGCCAGCAGTGGATACAGCTACGAGCAGTACTTC.

The V call is TRBV7-2, the J call TRBJ2-2; TRBD2 agrees at 7 bases. Germline assignment: CDR1 SGHTA and CDR2 FQGNSA. V trimming: 5 bases; J trimming: 6 bases; junction bases outside the gene matches: 12. There are 16 residues in the CDR3. For the CDR3, the DNA is TGTGCCAGCAGCCCTCCGAGGGGCGGGGGAGCCGGGGAGCTGTTTTTT. It translates to CASSPPRGGGAGELFF. The whole variable domain, filled in from reference TRBV7-2 and TRBJ2-2, reads GAGVSQSPSNKVTEKGKDVELRCDPISGHTALYWYRQSLGQGLEFLIYFQGNSAPDKSGLPSDRFSAERTGGSVSTLTIQRTQQEDSAVYLCASSPPRGGGAGELFFGEGSRLTVL.

CDR3 sequence: CSVSPTDSGNTIYF. The DNA for the CDR3 is TGCAGCGTTTCCCCGACAGACTCTGGAAACACCATATATTTT. This chain uses TRBV29-1 with TRBJ1-3; weak D call: TRBD1 (5 bases). Trimming removed 5 bases from V and 0 bases from J, with 11 bases in between. Germline CDR1 is SQVTM and CDR2 is ANQGSEA. The CDR3 sequence is 14 residues long. The variable domain in full, completed from reference TRBV29-1 and TRBJ1-3, reads SAVISQKPSRDICQRGTSLTIQCQVDSQVTMMFWYRQQPGQSLTLIATANQGSEATYESGFVIDKFPISRPNLTFSTLTVSNMSPEDSSIYLCSVSPTDSGNTIYFGEGSWLTVV.